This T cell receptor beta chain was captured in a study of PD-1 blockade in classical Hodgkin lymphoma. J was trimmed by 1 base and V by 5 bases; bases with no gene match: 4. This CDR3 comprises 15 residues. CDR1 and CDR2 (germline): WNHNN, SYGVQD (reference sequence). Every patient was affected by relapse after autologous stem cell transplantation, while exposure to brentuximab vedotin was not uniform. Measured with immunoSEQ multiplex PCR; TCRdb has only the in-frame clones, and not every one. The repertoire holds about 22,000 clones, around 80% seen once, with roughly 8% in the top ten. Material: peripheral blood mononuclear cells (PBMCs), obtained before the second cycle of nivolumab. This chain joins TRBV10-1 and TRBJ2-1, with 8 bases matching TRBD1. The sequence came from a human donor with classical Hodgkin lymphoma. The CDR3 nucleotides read TGCGCCAGCAGTTTTGGGACAGGTTCCTACAATGAGCAGTTCTTC. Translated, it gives CASSFGTGSYNEQFF.